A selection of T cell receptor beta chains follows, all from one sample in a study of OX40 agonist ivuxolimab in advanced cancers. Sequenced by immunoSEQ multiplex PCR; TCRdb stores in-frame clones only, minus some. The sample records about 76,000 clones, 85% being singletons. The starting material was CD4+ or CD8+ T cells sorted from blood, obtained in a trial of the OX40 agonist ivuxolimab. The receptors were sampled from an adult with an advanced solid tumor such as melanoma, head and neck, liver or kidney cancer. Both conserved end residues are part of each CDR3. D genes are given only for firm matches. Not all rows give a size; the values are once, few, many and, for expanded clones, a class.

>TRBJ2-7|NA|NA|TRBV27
CASSRAGFYEQYF
TGTGCCAGCAGTCGGGCGGGATTCTACGAGCAGTACTTC
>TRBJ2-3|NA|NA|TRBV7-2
CASSLRWDTQYF
TGTGCCAGCAGCTTAAGATGGGATACGCAGTATTTT
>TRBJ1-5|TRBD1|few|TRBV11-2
CASSLGDRGLGQPQHF
TGTGCCAGCAGCTTAGGCGACAGGGGGCTAGGACAGCCCCAGCATTTT
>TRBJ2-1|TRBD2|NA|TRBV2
CASSERAREGFF
TGTGCCAGCAGTGAGCGTGCCAGGGAGGGGTTCTTC
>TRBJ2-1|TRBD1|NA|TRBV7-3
CASSLLDRDSYNEQFF
TGTGCCAGCAGCTTGTTGGACAGGGACTCCTACAATGAGCAGTTCTTC
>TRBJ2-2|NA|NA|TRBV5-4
CASSLDSGFTGELFF
TGTGCCAGCAGCTTGGATTCCGGATTCACCGGGGAGCTGTTTTTT
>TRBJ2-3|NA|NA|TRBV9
CASSVKLQSSTDTQYF
TGTGCCAGCAGCGTAAAACTGCAATCTAGCACAGATACGCAGTATTTT
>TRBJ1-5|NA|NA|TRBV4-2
CASSQEAGQGFQPQHF
TGTGCCAGCAGCCAAGAAGCAGGCCAGGGGTTCCAGCCCCAGCATTTT
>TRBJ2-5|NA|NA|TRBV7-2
CASSLEFGYGETQYF
TGTGCCAGCAGCTTAGAGTTTGGGTACGGGGAGACCCAGTACTTC
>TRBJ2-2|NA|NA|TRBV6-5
CASSGGWTGELFF
TGTGCCAGCAGTGGAGGGTGGACCGGGGAGCTGTTTTTT
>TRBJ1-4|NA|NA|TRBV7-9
CASSLRGGDATNEKLFF
TGTGCCAGCAGCTTACGCGGGGGCGATGCAACTAATGAAAAACTGTTTTTT
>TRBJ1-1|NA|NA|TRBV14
CASSQVKGLRAFF
TGTGCCAGCAGCCAAGTGAAGGGGCTACGAGCTTTCTTT
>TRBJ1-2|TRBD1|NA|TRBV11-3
CASSSPFTGGDGYTF
TGTGCCAGCAGCTCCCCTTTTACAGGGGGCGATGGCTACACCTTC
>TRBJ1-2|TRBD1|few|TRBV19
CASSFDRVGYTF
TGTGCCAGTAGTTTCGACAGGGTCGGCTACACCTTC
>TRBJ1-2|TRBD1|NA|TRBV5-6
CASSFSTGGNYGYTF
TGTGCCAGCAGCTTCAGTACAGGGGGTAACTATGGCTACACCTTC
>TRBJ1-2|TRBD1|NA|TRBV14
CASSRQGGPYGYTF
TGTGCCAGCAGCCGACAGGGAGGGCCATATGGCTACACCTTC
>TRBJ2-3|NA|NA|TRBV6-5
CASSRLRGSDTQYF
TGTGCCAGCAGCCGACTGCGCGGCTCAGATACGCAGTATTTT
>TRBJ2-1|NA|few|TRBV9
CASSVTPTGGAYNEQFF
TGTGCCAGCAGCGTCACTCCAACAGGGGGGGCATACAATGAGCAGTTCTTC
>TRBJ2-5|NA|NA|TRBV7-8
CASCSEGWGPPKTQYF
TGTGCCAGCTGCTCGGAGGGTTGGGGGCCCCCGAAGACCCAGTACTTC
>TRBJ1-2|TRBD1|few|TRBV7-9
CASSPGQGLYGYTF
TGTGCCAGCAGTCCAGGACAGGGGTTGTATGGCTACACCTTC
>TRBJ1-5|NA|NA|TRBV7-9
CASSFGAGGNQPQHF
TGTGCCAGCAGCTTTGGGGCAGGGGGCAATCAGCCCCAGCATTTT
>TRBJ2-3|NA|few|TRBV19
CASSRTDTQYF
TGTGCCAGTAGTCGCACAGATACGCAGTATTTT
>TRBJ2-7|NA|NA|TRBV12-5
CASGLHYEQYF
TGTGCTAGTGGTTTGCACTACGAGCAGTACTTC
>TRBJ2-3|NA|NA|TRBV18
CASSSTVTDTQYF
TGTGCCAGCTCATCGACTGTCACAGATACGCAGTATTTT
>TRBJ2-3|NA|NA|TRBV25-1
CASSPGGRGIDTQYF
TGTGCCAGCAGTCCCGGGGGGCGGGGGATAGATACGCAGTATTTT
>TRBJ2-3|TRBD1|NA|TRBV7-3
CASSPTSGQGNTDTQYF
TGTGCCAGCAGCCCAACATCGGGACAGGGAAACACAGATACGCAGTATTTT
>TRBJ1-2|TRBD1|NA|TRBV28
CASSQTGQSRSNYGYTF
TGTGCCAGCAGCCAGACGGGACAGAGTCGTTCTAACTATGGCTACACCTTC
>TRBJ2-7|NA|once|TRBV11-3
CASSAPRGSSYEQYF
TGTGCCAGCAGTGCACCCAGGGGTAGTTCCTACGAGCAGTACTTC
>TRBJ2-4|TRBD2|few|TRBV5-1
CASSQGLAGVGSKNIQYF
TGCGCCAGCAGCCAGGGACTAGCGGGAGTGGGTAGCAAAAACATTCAGTACTTC
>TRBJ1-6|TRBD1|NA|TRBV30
CAWSRQGSSYNSPLHF
TGTGCCTGGAGTAGACAGGGGAGCTCCTATAATTCACCCCTCCACTTT